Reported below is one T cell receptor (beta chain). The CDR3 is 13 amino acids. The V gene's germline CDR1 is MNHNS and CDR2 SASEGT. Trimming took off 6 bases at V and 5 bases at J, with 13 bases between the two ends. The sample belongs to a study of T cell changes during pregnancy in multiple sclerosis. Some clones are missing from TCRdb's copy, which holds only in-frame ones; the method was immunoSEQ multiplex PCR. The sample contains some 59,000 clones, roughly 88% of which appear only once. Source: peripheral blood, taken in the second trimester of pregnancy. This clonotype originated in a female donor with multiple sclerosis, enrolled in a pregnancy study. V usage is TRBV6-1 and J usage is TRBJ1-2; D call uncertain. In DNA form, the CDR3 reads TGTGCCAGCAGGGCGGGAATAACTTATGGCTACACCTTC. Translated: CASRAGITYGYTF.